This TCR beta chain emerged from a study of T cells in Graves' hyperthyroidism and ophthalmopathy. Study-level points and caveats: Most thyroid clonotypes that were expanded above 0.001 also turned up in blood.

This clonotype was counted only a few times. Its cognate antigen is unknown. CDR1 LNHDA and CDR2 SQIVND come from the germline V gene (reference sequence). The CDR3 extends over 15 amino acids. V was pared by 2 bases and J by 0 bases, with 11 bases between. Researchers amplified the TCR beta CDR3 regions from RNA transcripts. First-round RT-PCR of the TCR CDR3 relied on the HTBI primer set. A single record per CDR3 protein comes from TCRdb applying MiXCR to the multiplex PCR reads. The data hold 500,000 or so distinct CDR3 sequences, with roughly a sixth observed a single time. This clonotype was sampled from a young woman with Graves' ophthalmopathy. The specimen was blood. The chain has TRBV19 and TRBJ2-7; D is unresolved. The CDR3 region has the DNA TGTGCCAGTAGTATAAGGACCTCCGTCTCCTACGAGCAGTACTTC. Its translation: CASSIRTSVSYEQYF.